Listed here are 22 T cell receptor beta chains from one sample, sequenced in a study of T cells in localized non-small cell lung cancer. Libraries were prepared by immunoSEQ multiplex PCR; TCRdb keeps only in-frame clonotypes and omits some of them. The sample lists tens of thousands of clones, approximately 84% occurring once. The sample in question was peripheral blood, obtained before any cancer treatment. These receptors all come from a female donor aged 60 or older with stage I lung adenocarcinoma.

This clone was counted at least ten times. Other DNA sequences from this sample encode an identical CDR3 as well. This chain connects TRBV7-3 to TRBJ2-1; no clear D. Trimming left V 5 bases short and J 5 bases short, with 10 bases between. The CDR3 is made up of 13 amino acids. Germline loops: CDR1 SGHTA, CDR2 FQGTGA. This CDR3 reads CASSPGGNNEQFF. Here the CDR3 DNA reads TGTGCCAGCAGCCCGGGCGGCAACAATGAGCAGTTCTTC.

This chain joins TRBV5-1 and TRBJ1-1; D uncertain. Germline values: CDR1 SGHRS, CDR2 YFSETQ. This CDR3 region has 16 residues. V lost 0 bases and J 4 bases, leaving 16 bases between the germline ends. CDR3 sequence reads: CASSLGVGSWGTEAFF. CDR3 coding DNA: TGCGCCAGCAGCTTGGGAGTCGGATCCTGGGGCACTGAAGCTTTCTTT.

This clone was detected once. The chain has TRBV5-1 and TRBJ2-5; 7 bases align to TRBD1. Germline V gene data show CDR1 as SGHRS and CDR2 as YFSETQ. The CDR3 loop spans 13 amino acids. V was clipped by 7 bases and J by 1 base; unmatched bases: 4. CDR3 sequence reads: CASARDSQETQYF. CDR3 bases: TGCGCCAGCGCCCGGGACAGCCAAGAGACCCAGTACTTC.

V gene TRBV9 combines with J gene TRBJ2-1; the match to TRBD2 covers 14 bases. Trimming at V came to 4 bases and at J to 2 bases, leaving 5 bases not matched to a gene. This CDR3 comprises 17 residues. Germline V gene sequence: CDR1 SGDLS, CDR2 YYNGEE. Here the CDR3 reads CASSRGLAGEAYNEQFF. CDR3 bases: TGTGCCAGCAGCAGGGGACTAGCGGGAGAGGCCTACAATGAGCAGTTCTTC.

As concerns this clone: Other DNA sequences from this sample encode an identical CDR3 as well. The rearrangement uses TRBV9 and TRBJ2-3; D gene ambiguous. The germline V gene has CDR1 SGDLS and CDR2 YYNGEE. The V gene lost 2 bases and the J gene lost 2 bases, with 9 bases spanning the gap. The CDR3 is 14 amino acids. CDR3 in amino acids: CASSVGPNTDTQYF. CDR3 nucleotides: TGTGCCAGCAGCGTCGGGCCGAACACAGATACGCAGTATTTT. Full variable domain (missing parts from reference TRBV9 and TRBJ2-3): DSGVTQTPKHLITATGQRVTLRCSPRSGDLSVYWYQQSLDQGLQFLIQYYNGEERAKGNILERFSAQQFPDLHSELNLSSLELGDSALYFCASSVGPNTDTQYFGPGTRLTVL.

J is TRBJ2-5 and V is TRBV5-1, with TRBD2 matching 7 bases. V was pared by 0 bases and J by 0 bases, with 8 bases of the junction left unmatched. CDR3 length equals 17 residues. Germline CDR1 and CDR2: SGHRS and YFSETQ. The CDR3 DNA reads TGCGCCAGCAGCTTGGCTTTATGGGGGGGAAACCAAGAGACCCAGTACTTC. Translating gives CASSLALWGGNQETQYF.

The genes are TRBV6-1 and TRBJ2-3; D possibly corresponds to TRBD1 (6 bases). The CDR3 covers 13 residues. The V gene's germline CDR1 is MNHNS and CDR2 SASEGT. V lost 1 base and J lost 6, with 8 bases in between. The DNA of the CDR3 is TGTGCCAGCAGTGAAGTCAGGGGCGATACGCAGTATTTT. This codes for CASSEVRGDTQYF.

The genes are TRBV9 and TRBJ2-3; D assignment may be TRBD1 or TRBD2 (5 bases each). The germline V and J ends were trimmed by 1 base and 2 bases, with 11 bases remaining between them. In germline, CDR1 is SGDLS, CDR2 YYNGEE. The CDR3 consists of 15 residues. The CDR3 bases are TGTGCCAGCAGCGTAAGAGGGGACCCCACAGATACGCAGTATTTT. This gives the protein CASSVRGDPTDTQYF. The variable domain in full, with the rest retrieved from reference TRBV9 and TRBJ2-3, is DSGVTQTPKHLITATGQRVTLRCSPRSGDLSVYWYQQSLDQGLQFLIQYYNGEERAKGNILERFSAQQFPDLHSELNLSSLELGDSALYFCASSVRGDPTDTQYFGPGTRLTVL.

This clone was seen only once. The chain employs TRBV9 and TRBJ2-3, with a weak D call TRBD2 (5 bases). The CDR3 runs to 15 residues. Germline CDR1 SGDLS, CDR2 YYNGEE. V was cut by 3 bases and J by 6 bases, with 17 bases left in between. The CDR3: CASSGGLTPGDTQYF. In DNA, the CDR3 is TGTGCCAGCAGCGGAGGACTGACCCCGGGGGATACGCAGTATTTT.

V usage is TRBV5-4 and J usage is TRBJ2-7; 10 bases agree with TRBD2. Trimming cost V 0 bases and J 0 bases; bases outside gene matches: 3. This CDR3 is built from 16 residues. Germline lookup yields CDR1 SGHNT and CDR2 YYREEE (reference sequence). In nucleotides, the CDR3 is TGTGCCAGCAGCTTGGGGTCTAGCGGGAGCTCCTACGAGCAGTACTTC. This sequence encodes CASSLGSSGSSYEQYF.

This clone was recorded once. The sample has other DNA sequences that encode this CDR3 too. The gene calls are TRBV19 and TRBJ2-1; 8 bases align to TRBD1. V was clipped by 2 bases and J by 3 bases; unmatched bases: 6. CDR1 is LNHDA and CDR2 is SQIVND in the germline V gene (reference sequence). This CDR3 has 16 amino acids. DNA for the CDR3: TGTGCCAGTAGTATAAGCGCAGGGGGCAGCTACAATGAGCAGTTCTTC. Encoded protein: CASSISAGGSYNEQFF. Variable domain in full (rest from reference TRBV19 and TRBJ2-1): DGGITQSPKYLFRKEGQNVTLSCEQNLNHDAMYWYRQDPGQGLRLIYYSQIVNDFQKGDIAEGYSVSREKKESFPLTVTSAQKNPTAFYLCASSISAGGSYNEQFFGPGTRLTVL.

This clone was seen once. The V and J genes are TRBV7-9 and TRBJ2-5; 10 bases match TRBD2. Germline V gives CDR1 SEHNR, CDR2 FQNEAQ (reference sequence). There are 16 residues in the CDR3. V trimming: 5 bases; J trimming: 3 bases; junction bases outside the gene matches: 9. DNA for the CDR3: TGTGCCAGCAGCCTTGGTCGGACTAGCGGCGAAGAGACCCAGTACTTC. It is translated as CASSLGRTSGEETQYF.

The chain carries TRBV5-6 and TRBJ1-4; D is undetermined. Germline CDR1 reads SGHDT; CDR2 reads YYEEEE. Trimming shortened V by 5 bases and J by 0 bases, and 14 bases separated the two germline ends. CDR3 length: 16 amino acids. CDR3 in amino acids: CASRIGLTATNEKLFF. For the CDR3, the DNA is TGTGCCAGCAGGATAGGATTGACGGCAACTAATGAAAAACTGTTTTTT. The variable domain in full, completed from reference TRBV5-6 and TRBJ1-4, reads DAGVTQSPTHLIKTRGQQVTLRCSPKSGHDTVSWYQQALGQGPQFIFQYYEEEERQRGNFPDRFSGHQFPNYSSELNVNALLLGDSALYLCASRIGLTATNEKLFFGSGTQLSVL.

The chain couples TRBV9 to TRBJ2-1, with D possibly being TRBD1 (6 bases). Trimming stripped 4 bases from V and 7 bases from J, with 18 bases between. The CDR3 is 15 residues long. Germline V gene data show CDR1 as SGDLS and CDR2 as YYNGEE. Here the CDR3 reads CASSLGAGERNEQFF. CDR3 DNA: TGTGCCAGCAGCCTTGGGGCAGGGGAAAGGAATGAGCAGTTCTTC.

This clone was detected once. The CDR3 protein is CASSYGPYEQYF. CDR3 bases: TGTGCCAGCAGTTACGGTCCCTACGAGCAGTACTTC. The rearrangement links TRBV6-5 to TRBJ2-7; no firm D call. Germline V gives CDR1 MNHEY, CDR2 SVGAGI. CDR3 length equals 12 residues. V lost 2 bases and J 2 bases, leaving 4 bases between the germline ends.

The chain is built from TRBV6-6 and TRBJ2-5; no clear D gene. CDR1 is MNHNY and CDR2 is SVGAGI in the germline V gene (reference sequence). V lost 5 bases and J lost 5, with 9 bases in between. This CDR3 is 12 amino acids long. The CDR3 sequence: CASSKLSETQYF. CDR3 sequence (DNA): TGTGCCAGCAGTAAATTGTCGGAGACCCAGTACTTC.

This clone has only one observation. The chain recombines TRBV7-2 with TRBJ2-1; 14 bases map to TRBD2. The CDR3 loop spans 13 amino acids. V trimming: 9 bases; J trimming: 8 bases; junction bases outside the gene matches: 3. Germline V gene data show CDR1 as SGHTA and CDR2 as FQGNSA. This CDR3 is CASPGLAGDEQFF. The CDR3 DNA is TGTGCCAGTCCGGGACTAGCGGGAGATGAGCAGTTCTTC.

The chain joins TRBV4-1 to TRBJ2-2, with 7 positions matching TRBD2. V lost 2 bases to trimming and J lost 6 bases; unmatched junction nucleotides: 12. The germline V gene has CDR1 MGHRA and CDR2 YSYEKL. The CDR3 has 17 residues. CDR3 amino acids: CASSQPPAGLPAGELFF. CDR3 nucleotides: TGCGCCAGCAGCCAACCGCCAGCGGGACTGCCGGCCGGGGAGCTGTTTTTT.

The chain uses TRBV27 and TRBJ2-7; no definite D call. CDR3 length equals 16 residues. The V end was cut by 3 bases, the J end by 0 bases, with 15 bases between. Germline V gene sequence: CDR1 MNHEY, CDR2 SMNVEV (reference sequence). CDR3 sequence reads: CASSFSVGPSSYEQYF. Here the CDR3 DNA reads TGTGCCAGCAGTTTCAGCGTAGGGCCGAGCTCCTACGAGCAGTACTTC.

V gene TRBV5-6 combines with J gene TRBJ1-4; a possible D gene is TRBD1 (6 bases). This CDR3 is built from 18 residues. The germline CDR1 and CDR2 sequences are SGHDT and YYEEEE. Trimming stripped 3 bases from V and 3 bases from J, with 21 bases between. Here the CDR3 DNA reads TGTGCCAGCAGCTCCACCATTGGGGGCGGGGTCCCTAATGAAAAACTGTTTTTT. Its translation is CASSSTIGGGVPNEKLFF.

This clone was seen only once. V usage is TRBV7-2 and J usage is TRBJ2-3; 9 bases match TRBD2. The CDR3 runs 17 residues. V dropped 6 bases and J dropped 2; count of bases not matched to a gene: 12. Germline CDR1 SGHTA, CDR2 FQGNSA. The CDR3 protein is CASSPQPAGGTTDTQYF. The CDR3 nucleotides are TGTGCCAGCAGTCCGCAACCAGCGGGAGGTACCACAGATACGCAGTATTTT.

The chain combines TRBV4-1 with TRBJ1-1; 7 bases match TRBD1. The CDR3 totals 15 residues. With V trimmed by 4 bases and J by 1 base, 6 bases remained unmatched. In germline, CDR1 is MGHRA, CDR2 YSYEKL. This CDR3 reads CASSPPDRENTEAFF. CDR3 coding DNA: TGCGCCAGCAGCCCGCCAGACAGGGAGAACACTGAAGCTTTCTTT.